This is a list of T cell receptor beta chains from one sample in a study of CD8 T cells in ankylosing spondylitis. Using its own MiXCR run on the 5' RACE reads, TCRdb lists one record per CDR3 protein. The sample shows 700,000 or so distinct CDR3 sequences, around a fifth of them seen only once. The material sequenced was blood, either unsorted or a sorted T cell fraction (not recorded which). Receptors were obtained from a male donor with ankylosing spondylitis. CDR3s include the opening cysteine and the closing phenylalanine or tryptophan. The order of the fields is clone size, D gene, V gene, J gene, CDR3 DNA, CDR3 protein. D genes are given only for firm matches. Clone size is not always given. Where it is, it says once, few, many or a class for expanded clones.

clone size: NA; D gene: NA; V gene: TRBV5-1; J gene: TRBJ2-3; CDR3 DNA: TGCGCCAGCAGCTTGGGGCTAGGTGTCACAGCAGATACGCAGTATTTT; CDR3 protein: CASSLGLGVTADTQYF
clone size: few; D gene: TRBD2; V gene: TRBV5-5; J gene: TRBJ2-3; CDR3 DNA: TGTGCCAGCAGCTTGGGCTCGGGGACTACCTCTAGCACAGATACGCAGTATTTT; CDR3 protein: CASSLGSGTTSSTDTQYF
clone size: many; D gene: NA; V gene: TRBV20-1; J gene: TRBJ1-1; CDR3 DNA: TGCAGTGCTAGAGATCTTAGGAGGGGAGAAATGGCTGAAGCTTTCTTT; CDR3 protein: CSARDLRRGEMAEAFF
clone size: NA; D gene: TRBD1; V gene: TRBV12-3/TRBV12-4; J gene: TRBJ1-3; CDR3 DNA: TGTGCCAGCAGTTTAGGGGGACAGTCAAACACCATATATTTT; CDR3 protein: CASSLGGQSNTIYF
clone size: few; D gene: NA; V gene: TRBV29-1; J gene: TRBJ1-1; CDR3 DNA: TGCAGCGTGTACCAGGGAGGCACTGAAGCTTTCTTT; CDR3 protein: CSVYQGGTEAFF
clone size: NA; D gene: TRBD1; V gene: TRBV5-1; J gene: TRBJ1-1; CDR3 DNA: TGCGCCAGCAGCCTAAGGGGACAGGTTTTGGCTGAAGCTTTCTTT; CDR3 protein: CASSLRGQVLAEAFF
clone size: NA; D gene: TRBD2; V gene: TRBV7-3; J gene: TRBJ2-1; CDR3 DNA: TGTGCCAGCAGCTCGGGACTAGCGGGAGGGGGAGAGCAGTTCTTC; CDR3 protein: CASSSGLAGGGEQFF
clone size: NA; D gene: NA; V gene: TRBV5-5; J gene: TRBJ2-2; CDR3 DNA: TGTGCCAGCAGCCCGCGGGCTATCGCGAACACCGGGGAGCTGTTTTTT; CDR3 protein: CASSPRAIANTGELFF
clone size: few; D gene: TRBD1; V gene: TRBV6-1; J gene: TRBJ1-6; CDR3 DNA: TGTGCCAGCAGCCGCCCCCCGGGACAGGATCATTCACCCCTCCACTTT; CDR3 protein: CASSRPPGQDHSPLHF
clone size: NA; D gene: NA; V gene: TRBV25-1; J gene: TRBJ2-1; CDR3 DNA: TGTGCCAGCAGTGAATCAGGGTTCCCTGGACGCAATGGTGAGCAGTTCTTC; CDR3 protein: CASSESGFPGRNGEQFF
clone size: few; D gene: NA; V gene: TRBV4-3; J gene: TRBJ2-5; CDR3 DNA: TGCGCCAGCAGCCAAGATTGGTCCCTCGGGGAGACCCAGTACTTC; CDR3 protein: CASSQDWSLGETQYF
clone size: NA; D gene: TRBD1; V gene: TRBV12-5; J gene: TRBJ2-7; CDR3 DNA: TGTGCTAGTGGTCGTCCGGGACAGCAGCAGTACTTC; CDR3 protein: CASGRPGQQQYF
clone size: few; D gene: NA; V gene: TRBV4-1; J gene: TRBJ2-5; CDR3 DNA: TGCGCCAGCAGCCCCAGAGTGGGAACGGAGACCCAGTACTTC; CDR3 protein: CASSPRVGTETQYF
clone size: NA; D gene: NA; V gene: TRBV6-2/TRBV6-3; J gene: TRBJ1-5; CDR3 DNA: TGTGCCAGCCTGGGACACAATAATCAGCCCCAGCATTTT; CDR3 protein: CASLGHNNQPQHF
clone size: few; D gene: NA; V gene: TRBV4-1; J gene: TRBJ1-1; CDR3 DNA: TGCGCCAGCAGCCAAGTACAGGGTGGGCTCACTGAAGCTTTCTTT; CDR3 protein: CASSQVQGGLTEAFF
clone size: NA; D gene: NA; V gene: TRBV5-1; J gene: TRBJ2-3; CDR3 DNA: TGCGCCAGCAATGGGGCAGGGGGCACAGATACGCAGTATTTT; CDR3 protein: CASNGAGGTDTQYF
clone size: few; D gene: NA; V gene: TRBV5-1; J gene: TRBJ1-1; CDR3 DNA: TGCGCCAGCAGCCCGGACCTCCTGAACACTGAAGCTTTCTTT; CDR3 protein: CASSPDLLNTEAFF
clone size: NA; D gene: NA; V gene: TRBV6-1; J gene: TRBJ2-2; CDR3 DNA: TGTGCCCGGGGCCCAGGGGTCCTCACCGGGGAGCTGTTTTTT; CDR3 protein: CARGPGVLTGELFF
clone size: NA; D gene: NA; V gene: TRBV2; J gene: TRBJ2-1; CDR3 DNA: TGTGCCAGCAGTGAGTCTAGCCCTTGGAGCTCCTACAATGAGCAGTTCTTC; CDR3 protein: CASSESSPWSSYNEQFF
clone size: few; D gene: NA; V gene: TRBV9; J gene: TRBJ1-4; CDR3 DNA: TGTGCCAGCAGCCCCCGCTCGACTGCTAATGAAAAACTGTTTTTT; CDR3 protein: CASSPRSTANEKLFF
clone size: many; D gene: TRBD2; V gene: TRBV20-1; J gene: TRBJ2-7; CDR3 DNA: TGCAGTGCCCCTACTAGCGGGGGGCCCTACGAGCAGTACTTC; CDR3 protein: CSAPTSGGPYEQYF
clone size: few; D gene: TRBD1; V gene: TRBV4-3; J gene: TRBJ1-4; CDR3 DNA: TGCGCCAGCAGCCACGTGAGACAGGGGAGAAATGAAAAACTGTTTTTT; CDR3 protein: CASSHVRQGRNEKLFF
clone size: many; D gene: NA; V gene: TRBV6-5; J gene: TRBJ1-4; CDR3 DNA: TGTGCCAGCAGTTGTGGGGGTTGTGAAAAACTGTTTTTT; CDR3 protein: CASSCGGCEKLFF
clone size: few; D gene: NA; V gene: TRBV7-2; J gene: TRBJ2-7; CDR3 DNA: TGTGCCAGCAGCCCTAGGGGGACCGGACTAGGCGGTTACGAGCAGTACTTC; CDR3 protein: CASSPRGTGLGGYEQYF
clone size: NA; D gene: TRBD2; V gene: TRBV29-1; J gene: TRBJ2-7; CDR3 DNA: TGCAGCGTTTTAGCGGGGGGTCCCTACGAGCAGTACTTC; CDR3 protein: CSVLAGGPYEQYF
clone size: NA; D gene: TRBD2; V gene: TRBV4-3; J gene: TRBJ2-7; CDR3 DNA: TGCGCCAGCAGCCACATAGCGGGAGGGCCTTCCGAGCAGTACTTC; CDR3 protein: CASSHIAGGPSEQYF
clone size: NA; D gene: NA; V gene: TRBV20-1; J gene: TRBJ2-7; CDR3 DNA: TGCAGTGCTCGGGAGATTTACGAGCAGTACTTC; CDR3 protein: CSAREIYEQYF
clone size: NA; D gene: TRBD1; V gene: TRBV19; J gene: TRBJ1-2; CDR3 DNA: TGTGCCAGTAGTATGGGACAGAACTATGGCTACACCTTC; CDR3 protein: CASSMGQNYGYTF
clone size: NA; D gene: NA; V gene: TRBV7-9; J gene: TRBJ2-5; CDR3 DNA: TGTGCCAGCAGCCCCTGGACTACCCTAAAAGAGACCCAGTACTTC; CDR3 protein: CASSPWTTLKETQYF
clone size: few; D gene: NA; V gene: TRBV27; J gene: TRBJ2-1; CDR3 DNA: TGTGCCAGCAGTGACCGGGACTCCTCTAATGAGCAGTTCTTC; CDR3 protein: CASSDRDSSNEQFF
clone size: few; D gene: NA; V gene: TRBV3-1; J gene: TRBJ2-1; CDR3 DNA: TGTGCCAGCAGCGGTTATGAGCAGTTCTTC; CDR3 protein: CASSGYEQFF
clone size: few; D gene: TRBD1; V gene: TRBV7-2; J gene: TRBJ2-3; CDR3 DNA: TGTGCCAGCAGCCGTGGTTGGGACAGGGCAGATACGCAGTATTTT; CDR3 protein: CASSRGWDRADTQYF
clone size: few; D gene: NA; V gene: TRBV5-4; J gene: TRBJ2-5; CDR3 DNA: TGTGCCAGCAGCTTGTCGTCGGGGTCCTCTGGGGCAGAGACCCAGTACTTC; CDR3 protein: CASSLSSGSSGAETQYF
clone size: NA; D gene: TRBD1; V gene: TRBV20-1; J gene: TRBJ2-1; CDR3 DNA: TGCAGTGCTTTTTCAAGGGACAGAATATACAATGAGCAGTTCTTC; CDR3 protein: CSAFSRDRIYNEQFF
clone size: many; D gene: NA; V gene: TRBV15; J gene: TRBJ2-3; CDR3 DNA: TGTGCCACCAGCAGAGATGACCTCCCCACAGATACGCAGTATTTT; CDR3 protein: CATSRDDLPTDTQYF
clone size: NA; D gene: TRBD1; V gene: TRBV12-3/TRBV12-4; J gene: TRBJ2-1; CDR3 DNA: TGTGCCAGCAGTAGACCGGGACAGGGGTACGATGAGCAGTTCTTC; CDR3 protein: CASSRPGQGYDEQFF
clone size: NA; D gene: NA; V gene: TRBV18; J gene: TRBJ1-6; CDR3 DNA: TGTGCCAGCTCACCAGTCGGCAGCCGGAGCTCCTATAATTCACCCCTCCACTTT; CDR3 protein: CASSPVGSRSSYNSPLHF
clone size: NA; D gene: NA; V gene: TRBV5-1; J gene: TRBJ1-1; CDR3 DNA: TGCGCCAGCAGCTCGCAGACAGGAACGAACACTGAAGCTTTCTTT; CDR3 protein: CASSSQTGTNTEAFF
clone size: few; D gene: NA; V gene: TRBV7-9; J gene: TRBJ2-7; CDR3 DNA: TGTGCCAGCAGCCTTATAACGGGGGATTCCTACGAGCAGTACTTC; CDR3 protein: CASSLITGDSYEQYF
clone size: NA; D gene: NA; V gene: TRBV12-3/TRBV12-4; J gene: TRBJ2-6; CDR3 DNA: TGTGCCAGCAGCACAACATCTGGGGCCAACGTCCTGACTTTC; CDR3 protein: CASSTTSGANVLTF
clone size: NA; D gene: TRBD2; V gene: TRBV7-6; J gene: TRBJ2-7; CDR3 DNA: TGTGCCAGCAGAAAAGGACCGGGACTAGCTAACGAGCAGTACTTC; CDR3 protein: CASRKGPGLANEQYF